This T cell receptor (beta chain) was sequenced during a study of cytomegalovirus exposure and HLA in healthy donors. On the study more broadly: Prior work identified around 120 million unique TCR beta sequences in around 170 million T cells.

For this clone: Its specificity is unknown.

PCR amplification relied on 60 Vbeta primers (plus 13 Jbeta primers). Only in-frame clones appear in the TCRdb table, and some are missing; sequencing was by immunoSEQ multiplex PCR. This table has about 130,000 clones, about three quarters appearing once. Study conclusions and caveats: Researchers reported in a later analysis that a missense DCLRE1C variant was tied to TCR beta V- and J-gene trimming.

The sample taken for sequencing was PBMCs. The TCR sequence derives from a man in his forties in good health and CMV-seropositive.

CDR3 loop: CASSLAWQGGAGELFF. CDR3 sequence (DNA): TGCGCCAGCAGCTTGGCCTGGCAGGGAGGGGCCGGGGAGCTGTTTTTT. The rearrangement joins TRBV5-1 to TRBJ2-2; 7 bases line up with TRBD2. This CDR3 spans 16 amino acids. Germline values: CDR1 SGHRS, CDR2 YFSETQ. V was pared by 0 bases and J by 6 bases, with 8 bases of the junction left unmatched.